Below, 6 T cell receptor beta chains from the same sample are listed, as sequenced in a study of response to subunit inactivated influenza vaccine. MiXCR was run by TCRdb on the RT-PCR reads, yielding one entry per CDR3 protein. Among approximately 480,000 distinct CDR3 sequences listed, approximately 11% were seen once. Sequenced here: PBMCs from blood, sampled 40 to 50 days after vaccination. These receptors all stem from a man aged 50 to 60 who received an inactivated influenza vaccine.

This clonotype was detected only a few times. The chain employs TRBV27 and TRBJ2-1; possible D gene TRBD2, 5 bases. V was shortened by 0 bases and J by 10 bases, with 10 bases between the two germline ends. This CDR3 region has 13 residues. Germline V gene sequence: CDR1 MNHEY, CDR2 SMNVEV (reference sequence). The CDR3 sequence is CASSLSWSGEQFF. The CDR3 DNA is TGTGCCAGCAGTTTATCGTGGTCGGGGGAGCAGTTCTTC.

V gene TRBV12-3 or TRBV12-4 combines with J gene TRBJ2-2, with D unresolved. Trimming stripped 7 bases from V and 5 bases from J, with 8 bases between. The CDR3 sequence is 12 residues long. The CDR3 is CASILGTGELFF. The CDR3 DNA is TGTGCCAGCATCCTGGGAACCGGGGAGCTGTTTTTT.

The CDR3 DNA sequence: TGCGCCAGCAGCCAGACAGGGCTAAGTTACGAGCAGTACTTC. It is translated as CASSQTGLSYEQYF. J is TRBJ2-7 and V is TRBV4-1, with 7 nucleotides matching TRBD1. Per germline, CDR1 MGHRA and CDR2 YSYEKL. The CDR3 totals 14 residues. V dropped 3 bases and J dropped 4; count of bases not matched to a gene: 6.

This clonotype showed up just once. A much larger clone lies one base from this, so it may be a read error. This chain joins TRBV12-3 or TRBV12-4 and TRBJ2-3; 8 positions agree with TRBD2. The CDR3 length is 14 residues. The DNA of the CDR3 is TGTCCCAGCACCGATAGCGGGATCACAGATACGCAGTATTTT. Encoded protein: CPSTDSGITDTQYF.

The CDR3 nucleotides read TGCGCCAGCAGCTTGTCTAGCGCCGGAGAGACCCAGTACTTC. It specifies CASSLSSAGETQYF. V gene TRBV5-1 combines with J gene TRBJ2-5; a weak D match, TRBD2 (6 bases). Germline V gives CDR1 SGHRS, CDR2 YFSETQ. This CDR3 region has 14 residues. V gave up 1 base and J gave up 4 bases, with 11 bases separating them.

In its sample, this clonotype was seen many times. The chain recombines TRBV7-2 with TRBJ1-3; 7 bases are shared with TRBD1. Per germline, CDR1 SGHTA and CDR2 FQGNSA. V lost 0 bases to trimming and J lost 2 bases; unmatched junction nucleotides: 7. The CDR3 consists of 17 residues. The CDR3 spells CASSLAPNRGPGNTIYF. The DNA of the CDR3 is TGTGCCAGCAGCTTAGCCCCGAACAGGGGTCCTGGAAACACCATATATTTT.